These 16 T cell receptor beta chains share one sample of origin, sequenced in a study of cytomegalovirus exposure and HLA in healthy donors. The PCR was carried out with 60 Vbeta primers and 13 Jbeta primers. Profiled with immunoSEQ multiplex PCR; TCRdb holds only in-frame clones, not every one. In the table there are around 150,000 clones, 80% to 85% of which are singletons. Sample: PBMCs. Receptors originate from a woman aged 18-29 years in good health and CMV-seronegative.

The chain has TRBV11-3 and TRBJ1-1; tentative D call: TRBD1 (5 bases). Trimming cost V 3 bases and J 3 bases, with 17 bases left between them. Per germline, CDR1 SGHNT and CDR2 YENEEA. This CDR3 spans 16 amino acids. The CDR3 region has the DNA TGTGCCAGCAGCTTTTATCAATTCGGGGGGGACACTGAAGCTTTCTTT. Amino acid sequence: CASSFYQFGGDTEAFF. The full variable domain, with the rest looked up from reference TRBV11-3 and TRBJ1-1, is EAGVVQSPRYKIIEKKQPVAFWCNPISGHNTLYWYLQNLGQGPELLIRYENEEAVDDSQLPKDRFSAERLKGVDSTLKIQPAELGDSAVYLCASSFYQFGGDTEAFFGQGTRLTVV.

CDR3 in amino acids: CASSFTGTGAGNTIYF. The CDR3 DNA reads TGTGCCAGCAGCTTCACCGGGACAGGGGCTGGAAACACCATATATTTT. This rearrangement joins TRBV5-4 to TRBJ1-3; 10 bases align to TRBD1. Germline CDR1 SGHNT, CDR2 YYREEE (reference sequence). CDR3 length equals 16 residues. Losses at the gene ends were 2 bases for V and 2 bases for J; bases not matched to a gene: 4.

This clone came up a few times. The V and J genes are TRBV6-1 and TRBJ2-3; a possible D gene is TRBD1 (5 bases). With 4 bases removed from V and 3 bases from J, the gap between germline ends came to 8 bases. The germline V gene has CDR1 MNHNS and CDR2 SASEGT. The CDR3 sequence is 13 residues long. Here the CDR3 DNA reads TGTGCCAGCAGTGGCAGGGTTACAGATACGCAGTATTTT. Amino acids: CASSGRVTDTQYF.

The CDR3 protein is CASSLTGQGFNSPLHF. The CDR3 DNA sequence: TGCGCCAGCAGCTTAACCGGACAGGGGTTTAATTCACCCCTCCACTTT. V and J are TRBV5-1 and TRBJ1-6; 9 nucleotides agree with TRBD1. V trimming: 2 bases; J trimming: 6 bases; junction bases outside the gene matches: 6. CDR1 is SGHRS and CDR2 is YFSETQ in the germline V gene. The CDR3 has 16 amino acids. The whole variable domain, remainder taken from reference TRBV5-1 and TRBJ1-6, is KAGVTQTPRYLIKTRGQQVTLSCSPISGHRSVSWYQQTPGQGLQFLFEYFSETQRNKGNFPGRFSGRQFSNSRSEMNVSTLELGDSALYLCASSLTGQGFNSPLHFGNGTRLTVT.

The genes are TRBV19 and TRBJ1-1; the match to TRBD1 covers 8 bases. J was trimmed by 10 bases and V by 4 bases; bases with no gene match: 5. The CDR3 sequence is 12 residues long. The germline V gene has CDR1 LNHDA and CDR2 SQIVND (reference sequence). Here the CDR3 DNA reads TGTGCCAGTAGTACAGGGGGCGCGGGAGCTTTCTTT. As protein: CASSTGGAGAFF.

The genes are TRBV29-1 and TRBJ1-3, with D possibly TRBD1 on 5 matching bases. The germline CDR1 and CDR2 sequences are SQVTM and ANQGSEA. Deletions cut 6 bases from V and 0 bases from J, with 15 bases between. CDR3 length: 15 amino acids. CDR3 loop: CSVAPRQSSGNTIYF. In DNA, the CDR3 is TGCAGCGTCGCCCCGCGACAGAGCTCTGGAAACACCATATATTTT. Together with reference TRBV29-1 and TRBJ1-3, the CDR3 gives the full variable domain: SAVISQKPSRDICQRGTSLTIQCQVDSQVTMMFWYRQQPGQSLTLIATANQGSEATYESGFVIDKFPISRPNLTFSTLTVSNMSPEDSSIYLCSVAPRQSSGNTIYFGEGSWLTVV.

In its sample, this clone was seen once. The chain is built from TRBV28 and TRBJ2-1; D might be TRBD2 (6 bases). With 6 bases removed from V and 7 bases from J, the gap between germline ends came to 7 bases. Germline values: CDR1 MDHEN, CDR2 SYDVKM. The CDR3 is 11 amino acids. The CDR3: CASREGNEQFF. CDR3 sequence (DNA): TGTGCCAGCAGGGAGGGAAATGAGCAGTTCTTC.

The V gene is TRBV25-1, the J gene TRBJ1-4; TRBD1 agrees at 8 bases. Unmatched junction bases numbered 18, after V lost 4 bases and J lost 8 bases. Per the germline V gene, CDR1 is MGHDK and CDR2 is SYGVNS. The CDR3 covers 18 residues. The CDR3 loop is CASSADRGLTMSAEKLFF. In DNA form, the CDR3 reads TGTGCCAGCAGTGCCGACAGGGGTCTAACAATGAGTGCAGAAAAACTGTTTTTT.

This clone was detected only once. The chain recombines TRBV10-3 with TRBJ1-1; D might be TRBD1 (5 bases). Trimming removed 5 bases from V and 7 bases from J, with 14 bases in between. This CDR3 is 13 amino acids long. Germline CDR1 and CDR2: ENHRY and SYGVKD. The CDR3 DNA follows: TGTGCCATCAGTTCACAGTCTCAGGGTGAAGCTTTCTTT. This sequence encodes CAISSQSQGEAFF.

CDR3 nucleotides: TGCAGCGTTCGCGACACCGGGGAGCTGTTTTTT. It is translated as CSVRDTGELFF. V and J are TRBV29-1 and TRBJ2-2; D gene ambiguous. V shed 5 bases and J shed 3 bases, with 4 bases lying between them. The CDR3 length is 11 residues. CDR1 and CDR2 from the germline V gene are SQVTM and ANQGSEA.

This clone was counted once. The CDR3 spells CASSAGGWLGWNTEAFF. The DNA for the CDR3 is TGTGCCAGCAGCGCGGGGGGGTGGCTGGGGTGGAACACTGAAGCTTTCTTT. V is TRBV9 and J is TRBJ1-1; possibly TRBD1 for D (5 bases). Germline V gives CDR1 SGDLS, CDR2 YYNGEE. V lost 3 bases and J 1 base, leaving 19 bases between the germline ends. The CDR3 totals 17 residues.

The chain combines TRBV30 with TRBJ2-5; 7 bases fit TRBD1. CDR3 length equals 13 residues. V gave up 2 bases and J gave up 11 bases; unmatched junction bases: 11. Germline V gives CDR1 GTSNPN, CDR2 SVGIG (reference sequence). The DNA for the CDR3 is TGTGCCTGGAGTAGGTCGGGACAGTCTGAGCAGTACTTC. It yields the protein CAWSRSGQSEQYF.

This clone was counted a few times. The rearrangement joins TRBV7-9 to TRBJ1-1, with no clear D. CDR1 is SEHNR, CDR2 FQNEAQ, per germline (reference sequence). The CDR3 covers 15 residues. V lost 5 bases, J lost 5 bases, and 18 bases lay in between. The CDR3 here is CASSLSKSTRTEAFF. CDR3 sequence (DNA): TGTGCCAGCAGCCTATCGAAAAGCACTAGGACTGAAGCTTTCTTT.

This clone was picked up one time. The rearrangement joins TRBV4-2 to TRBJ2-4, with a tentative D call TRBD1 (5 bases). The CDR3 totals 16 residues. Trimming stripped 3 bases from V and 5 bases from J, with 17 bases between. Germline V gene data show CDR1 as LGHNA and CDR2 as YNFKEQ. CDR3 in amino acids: CASSHRQAGWENIQYF. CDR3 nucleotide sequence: TGTGCCAGCAGCCACCGCCAGGCAGGGTGGGAAAACATTCAGTACTTC.

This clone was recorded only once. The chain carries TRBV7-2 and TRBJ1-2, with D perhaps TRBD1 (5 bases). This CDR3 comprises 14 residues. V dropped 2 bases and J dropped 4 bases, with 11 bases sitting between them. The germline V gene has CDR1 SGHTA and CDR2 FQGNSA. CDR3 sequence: CASSLSSGVYGYTF. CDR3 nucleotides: TGTGCCAGCAGCTTAAGTTCGGGGGTCTATGGCTACACCTTC.

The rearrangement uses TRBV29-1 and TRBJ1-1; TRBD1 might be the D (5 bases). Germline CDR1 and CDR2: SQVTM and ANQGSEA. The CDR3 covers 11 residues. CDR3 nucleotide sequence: TGCAGTGCCCGGGGGGGGGCTGAAGCTTTCTTT. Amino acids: CSARGGAEAFF.